This T cell receptor beta chain derives from a study of T cell repertoires in cytomegalovirus infection (dated by TCRdb to between 2018 and 2021). With regard to the full study: The HLA type of each donor mattered for the analysis, because public TCR beta signatures pointed to carriage of CMV infection along with the matching HLA type.

The table lists this clonotype with many counts. Its specific antigen is unknown. No base qualities exist here, and no much larger clone lies one base off it. TCRdb shows the sequencer as Illumina HiSeq 1500. The public reads were reprocessed in TCRdb via fastp at Q25 and MiXCR, keeping in-frame beta chains. Rows are combined by CDR3 protein, so each entry shows the most common genes and DNA. Present in this sample are 200,000 to 300,000 distinct CDR3 sequences, 5% to 8.5% of which were seen just once. More than 5.5% of the sample comes from the top ten. Via the germline V gene, CDR1 is SNHLY and CDR2 FYNNEI. V lost 1 base and J lost 4 bases; the stretch between them is 10 bases long. The CDR3 measures 14 amino acids from cysteine to phenylalanine. The DNA shown is the 42-base CDR3, in frame from base 1. General findings and caveats noted by the study authors: In the ex vivo response, HLA-C-restricted CMV-specific TCR beta clonotypes were dominant, and in two of eight donors the single most frequent clonotype came from this HLA-C-restricted group. Carriers of CMV infection plus the relevant HLA type were discriminated by the cumulative frequency of public TCR beta family members in the study cohort and in an independent approximately 360-donor cohort.

The sample was PBMCs. This chain is built from TRBV2 and TRBJ1-1; TRBD1 might be the D gene, on 5 matching bases. The receptor comes from a human donor in good health (CMV status not recorded). Some clones in this sample may be carry-over from other donors' samples. The CDR3 protein sequence reads: CASSEVVGGTEAFF. The bases read TGTGCCAGCAGTGAAGTCGTGGGGGGCACTGAAGCTTTCTTT.